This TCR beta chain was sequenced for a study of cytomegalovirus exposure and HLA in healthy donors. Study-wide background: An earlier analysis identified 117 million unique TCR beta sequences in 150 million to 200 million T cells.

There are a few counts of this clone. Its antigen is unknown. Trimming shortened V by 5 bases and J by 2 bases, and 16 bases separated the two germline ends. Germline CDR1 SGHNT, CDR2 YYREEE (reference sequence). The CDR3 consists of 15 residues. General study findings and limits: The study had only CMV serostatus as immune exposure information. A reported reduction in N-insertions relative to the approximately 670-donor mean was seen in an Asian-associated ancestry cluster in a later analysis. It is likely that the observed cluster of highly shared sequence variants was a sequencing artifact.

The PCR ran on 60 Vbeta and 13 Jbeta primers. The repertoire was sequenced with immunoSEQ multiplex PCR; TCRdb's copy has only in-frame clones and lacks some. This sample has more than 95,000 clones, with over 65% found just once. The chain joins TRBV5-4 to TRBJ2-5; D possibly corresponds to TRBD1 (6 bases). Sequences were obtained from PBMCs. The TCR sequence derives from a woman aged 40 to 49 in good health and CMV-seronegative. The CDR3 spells CASRPTTGPQETQYF. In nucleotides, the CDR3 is TGTGCCAGCAGGCCCACAACAGGGCCTCAAGAGACCCAGTACTTC.